Following are 21 T cell receptor beta chains from one sample sequenced in a study of technical replicates of blood from a handful of donors. Sequenced by immunoSEQ multiplex PCR; TCRdb stores in-frame clones only, minus some. The table records approximately 65,000 clones, around 86% of them present only once. The sequenced sample was PBMCs. These receptor sequences come from a human donor in good health. Some clones in this sample may be carry-over from other donors' samples.

V is TRBV5-4 and J is TRBJ2-5; D is possibly TRBD1 (6 bases). V lost 4 bases and J 3 bases, leaving 16 bases between the germline ends. Germline V gene lookup returns CDR1 SGHNT and CDR2 YYREEE (reference sequence). The CDR3 consists of 15 residues. The CDR3 here is CASSGGGQGKETQYF. CDR3 DNA sequence: TGTGCCAGCAGCGGGGGCGGGCAGGGGAAAGAGACCCAGTACTTC. The full variable domain, in which reference TRBV5-4 and TRBJ2-5 provide the parts outside the CDR3, is ETGVTQSPTHLIKTRGQQVTLRCSSQSGHNTVSWYQQALGQGPQFIFQYYREEENGRGNFPPRFSGLQFPNYSSELNVNALELDDSALYLCASSGGGQGKETQYFGPGTRLLVL.

The V call is TRBV5-4, the J call TRBJ1-6; 9 bases map to TRBD1. The CDR3 loop spans 14 amino acids. From germline, CDR1 is SGHNT and CDR2 YYREEE (reference sequence). The junction had 5 bases not matched to a gene; V was cut back by 4 bases and J by 9 bases. The CDR3 reads CASSPGQGGSPLHF. CDR3 in DNA: TGTGCCAGCAGCCCGGGACAGGGTGGTTCACCCCTCCACTTT.

This clone appeared a single time. The genes are TRBV30 and TRBJ2-7, with D perhaps TRBD1 (6 bases). Germline CDR1 GTSNPN, CDR2 SVGIG (reference sequence). This CDR3 is built from 11 residues. Trimming shortened V by 3 bases and J by 12 bases, and 15 bases separated the two germline ends. In DNA form, the CDR3 reads TGTGCCTGGAGACAGGGCCCGTTTTGGTACTTC. Its translation: CAWRQGPFWYF.

The chain couples TRBV18 to TRBJ2-5; 8 nucleotides align to TRBD2. CDR1 and CDR2 (germline): KGHSH, LQKENI. The CDR3 spans 17 residues. V was pared by 3 bases and J by 3 bases, with 12 bases of the junction left unmatched. CDR3 sequence (DNA): TGTGCCAGCTCACCCACACTTTCGGTTAGCGGGAAAGAGACCCAGTACTTC. Translated, it gives CASSPTLSVSGKETQYF. Supplemented by reference TRBV18 and TRBJ2-5, the full variable domain reads NAGVMQNPRHLVRRRGQEARLRCSPMKGHSHVYWYRQLPEEGLKFMVYLQKENIIDESGMPKERFSAEFPKEGPSILRIQQVVRGDSAAYFCASSPTLSVSGKETQYFGPGTRLLVL.

The rearrangement joins TRBV29-1 to TRBJ1-2; unclear D gene. V gave up 7 bases and J gave up 5 bases, with 17 bases separating them. Germline V gene data show CDR1 as SQVTM and CDR2 as ANQGSEA. CDR3 length equals 13 residues. In DNA form, the CDR3 reads TGCAGCGCTGGGCCCGACGGCTTATATGGCTACACCTTC. As protein: CSAGPDGLYGYTF.

This chain uses TRBV11-2 with TRBJ2-1, with TRBD1 matching over 7 bases. The CDR3 is 19 amino acids. Trimming removed 0 bases from V and 2 bases from J; junction bases left unmatched: 13. In germline, CDR1 is SGHAT, CDR2 FQNNGV. The CDR3 is CASSLELISDRVAYNEQFF. As DNA, the CDR3 is TGTGCCAGCAGCTTAGAATTAATCTCCGACAGGGTGGCCTACAATGAGCAGTTCTTC.

V and J are TRBV4-3 and TRBJ1-2, with TRBD1 as a possible D gene (5 bases). CDR3 length equals 17 residues. Trimming removed 0 bases at V and 3 bases at J, with 17 bases between. The germline gives CDR1 LGHNA, CDR2 YSLEER. CDR3 residues: CASSQESPGLGHYGYTF. The CDR3 DNA reads as TGCGCCAGCAGCCAAGAGTCTCCGGGACTCGGTCACTATGGCTACACCTTC.

J is TRBJ1-6 and V is TRBV4-2; D is uncertain. This CDR3 region has 13 residues. Germline lookup yields CDR1 LGHNA and CDR2 YNFKEQ. Trimming took off 4 bases at V and 8 bases at J, with 9 bases between the two ends. CDR3 bases: TGTGCCAGCAGCCTACTACGGGATTCACCCCTCCACTTT. It encodes CASSLLRDSPLHF.

The chain combines TRBV7-9 with TRBJ2-7, with 8 bases matching TRBD1. V lost 5 bases and J lost 8; bases outside the gene matches: 17. The germline CDR1 and CDR2 sequences are SEHNR and FQNEAQ (reference sequence). The CDR3 contains 16 residues. This CDR3 is CASSQNSGTGGIQQYF. As DNA, the CDR3 is TGTGCCAGCAGCCAGAACTCCGGGACAGGCGGCATACAGCAGTACTTC.

The chain carries TRBV5-5 and TRBJ1-4; 8 bases agree with TRBD1. Trimming cost V 5 bases and J 3 bases; bases outside gene matches: 12. Germline CDR1 and CDR2: SGHKS and YYEKEE (reference sequence). This CDR3 region has 17 residues. CDR3 protein: CASRHGQGGGANEKLFF. For the CDR3, the DNA is TGTGCCAGCAGGCACGGACAGGGCGGAGGAGCTAATGAAAAACTGTTTTTT. Based on the CDR3 plus reference TRBV5-5 and TRBJ1-4, the full variable domain is DAGVTQSPTHLIKTRGQQVTLRCSPISGHKSVSWYQQVLGQGPQFIFQYYEKEERGRGNFPDRFSARQFPNYSSELNVNALLLGDSALYLCASRHGQGGGANEKLFFGSGTQLSVL.

CDR3 sequence: CASSIQGAPPDTQYF. The CDR3 region has the DNA TGTGCCAGTAGTATACAGGGGGCGCCCCCAGATACGCAGTATTTT. The J gene is TRBJ2-3, the V gene TRBV19, with 8 bases lining up with TRBD1. Germline loops: CDR1 LNHDA, CDR2 SQIVND (reference sequence). J lost 4 bases, V lost 2 bases, and 5 bases had no gene match. The CDR3 is 15 amino acids.

In this sample, this clone turned up a few times. The chain couples TRBV4-2 to TRBJ1-3, with D perhaps TRBD1 (6 bases). V was cut by 1 base and J by 2 bases, with 9 bases left in between. The CDR3 has 15 amino acids. CDR1 and CDR2 (germline): LGHNA, YNFKEQ. The CDR3 here is CASSQARGPGNTIYF. Here the CDR3 DNA reads TGTGCCAGCAGCCAAGCCAGGGGACCTGGAAACACCATATATTTT.

The sample holds one count of this clone. The chain employs TRBV11-3 and TRBJ2-1; TRBD2 matches at 8 bases. The V gene end was trimmed by 0 bases and the J gene end by 4 bases; junction bases not matched to a gene: 5. Germline V gene sequence: CDR1 SGHNT, CDR2 YENEEA. This CDR3 has 16 residues. This CDR3 is CASSLDSSGGYNEQFF. The CDR3 region has the DNA TGTGCCAGCAGCTTAGATTCCAGCGGGGGATACAATGAGCAGTTCTTC.

V usage is TRBV7-3 and J usage is TRBJ2-2; TRBD1 aligns across 10 bases. The CDR3 is 15 amino acids. The germline V gene has CDR1 SGHTA and CDR2 FQGTGA. Trimming removed 5 bases from V and 6 bases from J; junction bases left unmatched: 6. The CDR3 reads CASSRGQGIPGELFF. CDR3 coding DNA: TGTGCCAGCAGCCGGGGACAGGGGATCCCCGGGGAGCTGTTTTTT.

This sequence joins TRBV12-5 and TRBJ2-2; D may be TRBD2 (7 bases). Germline CDR1 LGHNT, CDR2 FRNRAP. This CDR3 is built from 15 residues. The germline V and J ends were trimmed by 6 bases and 1 base, with 12 bases remaining between them. CDR3 sequence reads: CASGWGGGNTGELFF. The CDR3, as DNA: TGTGCTAGTGGCTGGGGGGGCGGGAACACCGGGGAGCTGTTTTTT.

In this sample, this clone turned up once. V gene TRBV4-2 combines with J gene TRBJ1-4, with a weak D call TRBD1 (6 bases). V was cut by 0 bases and J by 8 bases, with 13 bases left in between. The germline CDR1 and CDR2 sequences are LGHNA and YNFKEQ. The CDR3 contains 15 residues. The CDR3 coding sequence is TGTGCCAGCAGCCAAGAGGGCAGGGGTGGGGAAAAACTGTTTTTT. Amino acid sequence: CASSQEGRGGEKLFF.

The CDR3 DNA is TGTGCCTGGAGTCCGGGGAACACTGAAGCTTTCTTT. It is translated as CAWSPGNTEAFF. V is TRBV30 and J is TRBJ1-1; no clear D. V gave up 2 bases and J gave up 1 base, with 5 bases separating them. The CDR3 totals 12 residues. The germline V gene has CDR1 GTSNPN and CDR2 SVGIG (reference sequence).

V gene TRBV7-9 combines with J gene TRBJ2-7; 8 bases agree with TRBD2. Germline CDR1 and CDR2: SEHNR and FQNEAQ (reference sequence). Trimming took 0 bases from V and 5 from J; bases not matched to a gene: 9. The CDR3 is 16 amino acids. The CDR3 sequence: CASSLAASGSRNEQYF. The DNA of the CDR3 is TGTGCCAGCAGCTTAGCTGCCAGCGGGAGTCGGAACGAGCAGTACTTC.

The chain recombines TRBV6-6 with TRBJ2-1; TRBD2 matches at 8 bases. Germline lookup yields CDR1 MNHNY and CDR2 SVGAGI (reference sequence). The CDR3 length is 12 residues. The J segment lost 10 bases and the V segment lost 6 bases, leaving 5 bases of the junction unmatched. Here the CDR3 DNA reads TGTGCCAGCAGGGGACTAGGCCTCGAGCAGTTCTTC. The encoded protein is CASRGLGLEQFF.

This chain uses TRBV4-3 with TRBJ1-3; 10 positions agree with TRBD1. After removal of 4 bases from V and 4 bases from J, the junction contained 4 bases not matched to a gene. Germline CDR1 is LGHNA and CDR2 is YSLEER. The CDR3 sequence is 15 residues long. CDR3 bases: TGCGCCAGCAGCCTCTGGACAGGGGGAGGAAACACCATATATTTT. This encodes CASSLWTGGGNTIYF.

This chain connects TRBV19 to TRBJ2-7, with D possibly being TRBD1 (5 bases). The V gene's germline CDR1 is LNHDA and CDR2 SQIVND (reference sequence). Trimming took off 1 base at V and 4 bases at J, with 8 bases between the two ends. This CDR3 has 13 residues. For the CDR3, the DNA is TGTGCCAGTAGTATAGCTAGGGGTTACGAGCAGTACTTC. It codes for CASSIARGYEQYF.